The next 12 T cell receptor beta chains were all read from a single sample in a study of early T cells in non-severe SARS-CoV-2 infection. TCRdb redid the calling of the 5' RACE reads with MiXCR, one entry per CDR3 protein. The sample lists 90,000 to 120,000 distinct CDR3 sequences, 11% occurring once. The source material was whole blood. These receptors originate from an adult who was a healthcare worker with PCR-confirmed SARS-CoV-2 infection or an uninfected control (not recorded which).

This clonotype turned up a few times. The genes are TRBV5-1 and TRBJ2-7, with 7 bases fitting TRBD1. V lost 0 bases to trimming and J lost 9 bases; unmatched junction nucleotides: 9. The CDR3 is made up of 14 amino acids. The germline gives CDR1 SGHRS, CDR2 YFSETQ. CDR3 nucleotides: TGCGCCAGCAGCTTGGGAAGACAGGGTGCGGTGCAGTACTTC. Protein: CASSLGRQGAVQYF.

In its sample, this clonotype was seen many times. This chain joins TRBV7-9 and TRBJ2-1, with a weak D call TRBD2 (6 bases). The CDR3 is 11 amino acids. Germline V gene lookup returns CDR1 SEHNR and CDR2 FQNEAQ (reference sequence). V was cut by 0 bases and J by 15 bases, with 9 bases left in between. The CDR3 reads CASSLASGPFF. CDR3 DNA: TGTGCCAGCAGCTTAGCCAGCGGGCCGTTCTTC.

This clonotype was seen a handful of times. The J gene is TRBJ1-1, the V gene TRBV6-5; no clear D gene. Germline assignment: CDR1 MNHEY and CDR2 SVGAGI. This CDR3 is built from 14 residues. Trimming cost V 2 bases and J 2 bases, with 9 bases left between them. The CDR3 nucleotides read TGTGCCAGCAGTTACAAACTAAGCAACACTGAAGCTTTCTTT. This encodes CASSYKLSNTEAFF.

The CDR3, as DNA: TGTGCCAGTAAAAGGACAGTGGACCAAGAGACCCAGTACTTC. Residues: CASKRTVDQETQYF. The chain employs TRBV19 and TRBJ2-5; possibly TRBD1 for D (6 bases). CDR3 length: 14 residues. V lost 7 bases and J lost 0, with 12 bases in between. Germline CDR1 and CDR2: LNHDA and SQIVND (reference sequence).

On this clonotype itself: Compared with germline, one end of the junction differs, possibly owing to a read error. V and J are TRBV19 and TRBJ1-6; a possible D gene is TRBD1 (6 bases). The germline gives CDR1 LNHDA, CDR2 SQIVND (reference sequence). The CDR3 loop spans 13 amino acids. This CDR3 reads CASSTGANSSLHF. CDR3 sequence (DNA): TGTGCCAGTAGTACAGGGGCTAATTCATCCCTCCACTTT.

The gene calls are TRBV20-1 and TRBJ2-3, with D tentatively TRBD1 or TRBD2 (6 bases each). This CDR3 comprises 14 residues. V gave up 3 bases and J gave up 5 bases, with 15 bases separating them. The germline CDR1 and CDR2 sequences are DFQATT and SNEGSKA (reference sequence). The CDR3 DNA reads TGCAGTGCTAGCCGCGGGACATTTGGAGATACGCAGTATTTT. Its translation is CSASRGTFGDTQYF.

This clonotype was seen only a few times. This chain connects TRBV20-1 to TRBJ2-1; TRBD2 matches at 11 bases. Trimming at V came to 4 bases and at J to 7 bases, leaving 6 bases not matched to a gene. Germline loops: CDR1 DFQATT, CDR2 SNEGSKA (reference sequence). The CDR3 spans 14 residues. The CDR3 region has the DNA TGCAGTGCTATACCGGGACTAGCGGATAATGAGCAGTTCTTC. This codes for CSAIPGLADNEQFF.

This clonotype has ten or more counts. V usage is TRBV21-1 and J usage is TRBJ2-4; the D segment call TRBD1 is taken from the table without a DNA check. TRBV21-1 is a listed pseudogene. This CDR3 is 15 amino acids long. As DNA, the CDR3 is TGTGCCAGCAGCAAAGAATCGGGCAGGGTGGACATTCAGTACTTC. Translation gives CASSKESGRVDIQYF.

This clonotype was seen many times. The chain combines TRBV7-8 with TRBJ2-1, with 10 bases aligning to TRBD2. The V and J ends lost 5 bases and 6 bases, in that order; junction bases with no gene match: 10. CDR3 length: 16 residues. In germline, CDR1 is SGHVS, CDR2 FQNEAQ. CDR3 nucleotides: TGTGCCAGCAGCCACACAGCTAGCGGGAGTATCAATGAGCAGTTCTTC. Its translation is CASSHTASGSINEQFF.

J is TRBJ2-4 and V is TRBV12-3 or TRBV12-4; D gene ambiguous. The CDR3 consists of 13 residues. The V end lost 5 bases, the J end lost 1 base, and 6 bases lay between the germline ends. CDR3 protein: CASSHGAKNIQYF. In DNA form, the CDR3 reads TGTGCCAGCAGTCACGGGGCCAAAAACATTCAGTACTTC.

CDR3 in DNA: TGTGCCAGCAGCCCTACGTTCCGGGAGCGGGAAAACATTCAGTACTTC. Translated: CASSPTFRERENIQYF. V gene TRBV7-6 combines with J gene TRBJ2-4, with D possibly matching TRBD2 (6 bases). The CDR3 sequence is 16 residues long. V shed 5 bases and J shed 5 bases, with 19 bases lying between them. CDR1 SGHVS and CDR2 FNYEAQ come from the germline V gene.

In this sample, this clonotype turned up a few times. The genes are TRBV27 and TRBJ2-2, with D perhaps matching TRBD1 or TRBD2 (6 bases each). There are 15 residues in the CDR3. Germline CDR1 is MNHEY and CDR2 is SMNVEV (reference sequence). Trimming left V 1 base short and J 7 bases short, with 13 bases between. CDR3 region: CASSLWGAMDGELFF. Here the CDR3 DNA reads TGTGCCAGCAGTTTATGGGGGGCAATGGACGGGGAGCTGTTTTTT.